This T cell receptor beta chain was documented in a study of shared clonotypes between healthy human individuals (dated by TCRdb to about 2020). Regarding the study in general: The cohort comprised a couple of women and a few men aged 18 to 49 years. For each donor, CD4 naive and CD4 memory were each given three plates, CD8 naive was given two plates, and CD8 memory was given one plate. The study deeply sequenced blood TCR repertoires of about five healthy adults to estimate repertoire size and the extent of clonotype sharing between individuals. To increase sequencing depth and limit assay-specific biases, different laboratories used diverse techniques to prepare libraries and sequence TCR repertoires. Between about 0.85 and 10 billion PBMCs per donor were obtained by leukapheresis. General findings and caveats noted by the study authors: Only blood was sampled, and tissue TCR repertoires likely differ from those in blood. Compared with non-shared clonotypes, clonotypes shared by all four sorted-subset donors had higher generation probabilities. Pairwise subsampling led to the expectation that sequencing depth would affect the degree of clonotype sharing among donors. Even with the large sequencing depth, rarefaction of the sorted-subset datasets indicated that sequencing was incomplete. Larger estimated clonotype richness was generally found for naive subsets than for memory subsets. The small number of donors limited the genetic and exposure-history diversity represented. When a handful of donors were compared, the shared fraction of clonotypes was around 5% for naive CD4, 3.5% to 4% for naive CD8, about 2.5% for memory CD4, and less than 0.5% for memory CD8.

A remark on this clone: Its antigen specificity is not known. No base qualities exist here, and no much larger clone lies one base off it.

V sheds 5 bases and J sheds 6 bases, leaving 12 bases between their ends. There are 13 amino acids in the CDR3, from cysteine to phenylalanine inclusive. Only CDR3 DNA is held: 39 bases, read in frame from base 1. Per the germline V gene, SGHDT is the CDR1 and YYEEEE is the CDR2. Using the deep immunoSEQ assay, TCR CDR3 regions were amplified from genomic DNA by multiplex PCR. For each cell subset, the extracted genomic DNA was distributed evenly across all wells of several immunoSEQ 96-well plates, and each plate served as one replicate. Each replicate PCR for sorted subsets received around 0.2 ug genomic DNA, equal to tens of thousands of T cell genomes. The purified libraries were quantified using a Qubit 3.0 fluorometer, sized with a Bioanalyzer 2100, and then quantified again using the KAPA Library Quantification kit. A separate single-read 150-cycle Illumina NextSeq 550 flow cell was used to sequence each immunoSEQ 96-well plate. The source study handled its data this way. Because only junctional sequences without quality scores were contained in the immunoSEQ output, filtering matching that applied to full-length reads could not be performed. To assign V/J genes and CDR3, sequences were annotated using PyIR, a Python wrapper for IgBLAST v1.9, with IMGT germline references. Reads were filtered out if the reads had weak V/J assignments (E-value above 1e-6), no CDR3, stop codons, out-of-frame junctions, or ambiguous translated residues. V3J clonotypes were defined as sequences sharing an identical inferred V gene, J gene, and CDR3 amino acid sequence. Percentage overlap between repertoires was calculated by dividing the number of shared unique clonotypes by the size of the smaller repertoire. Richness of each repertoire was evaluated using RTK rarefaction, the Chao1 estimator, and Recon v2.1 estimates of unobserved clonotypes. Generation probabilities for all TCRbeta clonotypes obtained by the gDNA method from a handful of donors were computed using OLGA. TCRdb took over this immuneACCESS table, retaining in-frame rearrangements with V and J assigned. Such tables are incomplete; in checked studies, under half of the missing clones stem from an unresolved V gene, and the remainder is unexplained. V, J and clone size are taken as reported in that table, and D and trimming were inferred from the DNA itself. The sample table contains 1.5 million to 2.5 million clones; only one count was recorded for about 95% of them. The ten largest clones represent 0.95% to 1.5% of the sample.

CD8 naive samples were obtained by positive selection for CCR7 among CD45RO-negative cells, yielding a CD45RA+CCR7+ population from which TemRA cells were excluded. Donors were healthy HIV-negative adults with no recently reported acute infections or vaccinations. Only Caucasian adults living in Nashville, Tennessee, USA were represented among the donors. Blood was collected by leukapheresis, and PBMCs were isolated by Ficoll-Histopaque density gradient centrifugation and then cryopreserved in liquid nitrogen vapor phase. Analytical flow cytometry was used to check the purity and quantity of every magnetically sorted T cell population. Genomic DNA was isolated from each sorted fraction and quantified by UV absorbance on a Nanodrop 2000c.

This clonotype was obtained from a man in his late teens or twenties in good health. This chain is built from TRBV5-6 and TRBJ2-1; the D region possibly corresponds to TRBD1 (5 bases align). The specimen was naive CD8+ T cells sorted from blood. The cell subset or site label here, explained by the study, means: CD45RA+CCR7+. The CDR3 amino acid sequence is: CASSPEGANEQFF. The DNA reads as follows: TGTGCCAGCAGTCCCGAAGGGGCCAATGAGCAGTTCTTC.